The 15 T cell receptor beta chains presented below share a single source sample, sequenced in a study of cytotoxic CD8 clonotypes in ibrutinib-treated CLL. Data came from immunoSEQ multiplex PCR; TCRdb stores just in-frame clones and leaves some out. The sample holds about 68,000 clones, more than 75% seen once. The sample here was PBMCs, taken at disease progression, from a patient treated with ibrutinib. The receptor source for this set is a human donor with chronic lymphocytic leukemia.

The chain has TRBV25-1 and TRBJ2-1; D could derive from TRBD1 or TRBD2 (5 bases each). The CDR3 loop spans 16 amino acids. Germline V gives CDR1 MGHDK, CDR2 SYGVNS. V was clipped by 1 base and J by 5 bases, with 15 bases between them. The CDR3 loop reads CASSELGRGADNEQFF. CDR3 bases: TGTGCCAGCAGTGAATTGGGTAGGGGAGCGGACAATGAGCAGTTCTTC. The full variable domain, with the rest looked up from reference TRBV25-1 and TRBJ2-1, is EADIYQTPRYLVIGTGKKITLECSQTMGHDKMYWYQQDPGMELHLIHYSYGVNSTEKGDLSSESTVSRIRTEHFPLTLESARPSHTSQYLCASSELGRGADNEQFFGPGTRLTVL.

The CDR3 DNA is TGTGCCAGCAGCCCCCGTCCGGGGTGCTACGAGCAGTACTTC. It yields the protein CASSPRPGCYEQYF. The genes are TRBV21-1 and TRBJ2-7; the table's D call of TRBD2 was not tested on the DNA. TRBV21-1 represents a pseudogene. The length of the CDR3 is 14 residues.

The CDR3 nucleotides read TGTGCCAGCAGCTTAGAGCGTTCTAGCGGGAAGTACAATGAGCAGTTCTTC. Its protein product is CASSLERSSGKYNEQFF. The chain combines TRBV7-9 with TRBJ2-1; TRBD2 matches at 9 bases. The CDR3 runs 17 residues. CDR1 and CDR2 from the germline V gene are SEHNR and FQNEAQ (reference sequence). The J segment lost 4 bases and the V segment lost 1 base, leaving 8 bases of the junction unmatched.

The CDR3 bases are TGCGCCAGCAGCCCCGCCGCTTATTACAAGGGAGATACGCAGTATTTT. Amino acids: CASSPAAYYKGDTQYF. The V gene is TRBV5-1, the J gene TRBJ2-3; D gene uncertain. In germline, CDR1 is SGHRS, CDR2 YFSETQ. The V gene lost 4 bases and the J gene lost 5 bases, with 20 bases spanning the gap. This CDR3 contains 16 residues.

The rearrangement joins TRBV6-6 to TRBJ1-4; a possible D gene is TRBD1 (5 bases). The CDR3 is made up of 16 amino acids. The germline gives CDR1 MNHNY, CDR2 SVGAGI (reference sequence). Trimming stripped 2 bases from V and 11 bases from J, with 21 bases between. CDR3 sequence reads: CASSYPGQGMPVKLFF. As DNA, the CDR3 is TGTGCCAGCAGTTACCCCGGGCAGGGAATGCCGGTGAAACTGTTTTTT.

The chain employs TRBV2 and TRBJ2-1; 12 positions agree with TRBD2. The germline gives CDR1 SNHLY, CDR2 FYNNEI. There are 16 residues in the CDR3. Germline trimming cut 1 base from V and 9 bases from J; bases unmatched to any gene: 7. CDR3 coding DNA: TGTGCCAGCAGTGAAGGACTAGCGGGAGTGGGGGGTGAGCAGTTCTTC. This translates into CASSEGLAGVGGEQFF.

The genes are TRBV4-1 and TRBJ2-7; D may be TRBD1 (5 bases). From germline, CDR1 is MGHRA and CDR2 YSYEKL. V was pared by 5 bases and J by 3 bases, with 17 bases between. This CDR3 has 15 amino acids. The CDR3 sequence is CASSMQMAQGYEQYF. CDR3 nucleotides: TGCGCCAGCAGCATGCAAATGGCGCAGGGCTACGAGCAGTACTTC.

The gene calls are TRBV30 and TRBJ1-3; unclear D gene. CDR3 length equals 14 residues. V lost 0 bases, J lost 0 bases, and 6 bases lay in between. Germline lookup yields CDR1 GTSNPN and CDR2 SVGIG (reference sequence). CDR3 in DNA: TGTGCCTGGAGTGTAACCCGCTCTGGAAACACCATATATTTT. It encodes CAWSVTRSGNTIYF.

This chain uses TRBV15 with TRBJ2-5; D gene unclear. The CDR3 totals 15 residues. The germline V and J ends were trimmed by 0 bases and 1 base, with 9 bases remaining between them. Per the germline V gene, CDR1 is LNHNV and CDR2 is YYDKDF (reference sequence). Here the CDR3 DNA reads TGTGCCACCAGCAGAGATTCCGCCCGCCAAGAGACCCAGTACTTC. As protein: CATSRDSARQETQYF.

The J gene is TRBJ2-1, the V gene TRBV29-1; D not certain. With 4 bases removed from V and 6 bases from J, the gap between germline ends came to 7 bases. Looked up from germline, CDR1 is SQVTM and CDR2 is ANQGSEA. The CDR3 totals 11 residues. In DNA, the CDR3 is TGCAGCGTTGTACCCCCCAATGAGCAGTTCTTC. Encoded protein: CSVVPPNEQFF.

J is TRBJ1-2 and V is TRBV15; D unclear. Between the trimmed V and J ends, which lost 0 bases and 4 bases, there was a span of 12 bases. The CDR3 spans 15 residues. CDR1 LNHNV and CDR2 YYDKDF come from the germline V gene (reference sequence). CDR3 bases: TGTGCCACCAGCAGAGATAATGTTGACATCTATGGCTACACCTTC. Its translation: CATSRDNVDIYGYTF.

The chain employs TRBV30 and TRBJ2-5; 11 positions agree with TRBD1. Losses at the gene ends were 7 bases for V and 5 bases for J; bases not matched to a gene: 9. CDR1 GTSNPN and CDR2 SVGIG come from the germline V gene (reference sequence). The CDR3 is made up of 14 amino acids. This CDR3 reads CALRGQGGTETQYF. For the CDR3, the DNA is TGTGCCTTGAGGGGACAGGGGGGTACTGAGACCCAGTACTTC.

The chain carries TRBV4-1 and TRBJ2-2, with a tentative D call TRBD2 (5 bases). CDR1 and CDR2 from the germline V gene are MGHRA and YSYEKL. V was shortened by 4 bases and J by 3 bases, with 9 bases between the two germline ends. The CDR3 spans 14 residues. The CDR3 DNA sequence: TGCGCCAGCAGCCGGACGGAGGACACCGGGGAGCTGTTTTTT. Its translation is CASSRTEDTGELFF.

J is TRBJ1-4 and V is TRBV4-1; no definite D call. V dropped 7 bases and J dropped 8 bases, with 17 bases sitting between them. Germline V gives CDR1 MGHRA, CDR2 YSYEKL. The CDR3 is 14 residues long. CDR3 sequence (DNA): TGCGCCAGCAACCAGCAATCGGTTGGGGAAAAACTGTTTTTT. Its protein is CASNQQSVGEKLFF.

J is TRBJ1-2 and V is TRBV6-1; tentative D call: TRBD1 (5 bases). The V gene lost 6 bases and the J gene lost 3 bases, with 8 bases spanning the gap. The CDR3 runs 12 residues. Germline CDR1 and CDR2: MNHNS and SASEGT. The CDR3 protein is CASRGRYYGYTF. The CDR3 DNA is TGTGCCAGCAGGGGACGGTACTATGGCTACACCTTC.